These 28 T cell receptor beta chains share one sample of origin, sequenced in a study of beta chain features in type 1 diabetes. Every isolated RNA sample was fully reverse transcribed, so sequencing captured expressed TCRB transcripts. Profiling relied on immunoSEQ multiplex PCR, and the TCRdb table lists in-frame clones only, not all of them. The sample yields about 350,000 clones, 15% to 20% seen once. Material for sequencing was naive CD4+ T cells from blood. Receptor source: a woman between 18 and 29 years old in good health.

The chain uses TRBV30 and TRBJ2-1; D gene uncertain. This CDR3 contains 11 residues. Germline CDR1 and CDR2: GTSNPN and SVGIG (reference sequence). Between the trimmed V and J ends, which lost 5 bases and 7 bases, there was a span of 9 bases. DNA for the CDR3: TGTGCCTGGGCCGTCCGGAATGAGCAGTTCTTC. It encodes CAWAVRNEQFF.

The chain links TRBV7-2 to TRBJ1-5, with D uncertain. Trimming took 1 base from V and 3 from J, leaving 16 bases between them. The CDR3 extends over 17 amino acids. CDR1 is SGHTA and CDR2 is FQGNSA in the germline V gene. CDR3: CASSLGGSGISNQPQHF. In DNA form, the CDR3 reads TGTGCCAGCAGCTTAGGTGGGTCAGGCATTTCCAATCAGCCCCAGCATTTT. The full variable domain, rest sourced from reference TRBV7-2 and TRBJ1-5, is GAGVSQSPSNKVTEKGKDVELRCDPISGHTALYWYRQSLGQGLEFLIYFQGNSAPDKSGLPSDRFSAERTGGSVSTLTIQRTQQEDSAVYLCASSLGGSGISNQPQHFGDGTRLSIL.

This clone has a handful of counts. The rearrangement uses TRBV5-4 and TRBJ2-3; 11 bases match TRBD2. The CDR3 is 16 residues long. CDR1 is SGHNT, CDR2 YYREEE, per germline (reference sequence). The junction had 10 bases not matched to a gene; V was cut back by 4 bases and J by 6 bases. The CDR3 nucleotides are TGTGCCAGCAGCACCAAACTAGCGGGGGCAGGGGATACGCAGTATTTT. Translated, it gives CASSTKLAGAGDTQYF.

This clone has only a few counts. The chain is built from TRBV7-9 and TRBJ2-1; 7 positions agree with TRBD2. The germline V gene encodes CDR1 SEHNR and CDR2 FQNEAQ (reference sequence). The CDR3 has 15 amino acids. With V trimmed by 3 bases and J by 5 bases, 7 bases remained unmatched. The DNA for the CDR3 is TGTGCCAGCAGCTTGTGGCTAGCGGTCAACAATGAGCAGTTCTTC. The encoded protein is CASSLWLAVNNEQFF.

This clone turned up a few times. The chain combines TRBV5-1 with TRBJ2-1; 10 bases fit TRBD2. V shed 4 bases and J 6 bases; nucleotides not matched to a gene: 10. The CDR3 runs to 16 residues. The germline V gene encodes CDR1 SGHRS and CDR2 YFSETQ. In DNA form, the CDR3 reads TGCGCCAGCAGCAACCCCCTAGCGGGAGAGGGCAATGAGCAGTTCTTC. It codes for CASSNPLAGEGNEQFF. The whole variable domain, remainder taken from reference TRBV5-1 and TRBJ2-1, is KAGVTQTPRYLIKTRGQQVTLSCSPISGHRSVSWYQQTPGQGLQFLFEYFSETQRNKGNFPGRFSGRQFSNSRSEMNVSTLELGDSALYLCASSNPLAGEGNEQFFGPGTRLTVL.

The CDR3 DNA reads TGTGCCAGCAGCTGGGGACTGGGGGGGACGCAGTATTTT. This translates into CASSWGLGGTQYF. The chain is built from TRBV5-4 and TRBJ2-3, with 7 bases that match TRBD2. The CDR3 is 13 residues long. CDR1 is SGHNT and CDR2 is YYREEE in the germline V gene (reference sequence). V shed 3 bases and J 9 bases; nucleotides not matched to a gene: 7.

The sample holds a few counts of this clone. CDR3: CASSSTGGSYNEQFF. CDR3 nucleotide sequence: TGTGCCAGCTCAAGCACAGGGGGCTCCTACAATGAGCAGTTCTTC. V and J are TRBV18 and TRBJ2-1; 8 positions match TRBD1. This CDR3 has 15 amino acids. CDR1 KGHSH and CDR2 LQKENI come from the germline V gene. The J segment lost 0 bases and the V segment lost 5 bases, leaving 3 bases of the junction unmatched.

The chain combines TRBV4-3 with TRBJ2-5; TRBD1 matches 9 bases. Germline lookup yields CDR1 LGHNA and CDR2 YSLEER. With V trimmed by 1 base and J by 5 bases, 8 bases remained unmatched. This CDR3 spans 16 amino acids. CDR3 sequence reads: CASSQAGTGLGETQYF. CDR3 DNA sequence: TGCGCCAGCAGCCAAGCCGGGACAGGGCTAGGGGAGACCCAGTACTTC.

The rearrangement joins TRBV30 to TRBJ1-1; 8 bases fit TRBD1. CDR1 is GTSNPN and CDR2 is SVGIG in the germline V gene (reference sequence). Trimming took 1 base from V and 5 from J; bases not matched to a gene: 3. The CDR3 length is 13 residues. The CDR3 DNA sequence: TGTGCCTGGAGTGCAGGGGGCGGGACTGAAGCTTTCTTT. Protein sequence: CAWSAGGGTEAFF.

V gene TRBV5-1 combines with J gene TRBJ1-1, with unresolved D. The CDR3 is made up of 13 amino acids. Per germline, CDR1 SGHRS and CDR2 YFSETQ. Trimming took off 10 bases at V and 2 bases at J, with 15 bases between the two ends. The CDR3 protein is CAGSEVPNTEAFF. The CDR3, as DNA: TGCGCCGGGAGCGAGGTTCCCAACACTGAAGCTTTCTTT.

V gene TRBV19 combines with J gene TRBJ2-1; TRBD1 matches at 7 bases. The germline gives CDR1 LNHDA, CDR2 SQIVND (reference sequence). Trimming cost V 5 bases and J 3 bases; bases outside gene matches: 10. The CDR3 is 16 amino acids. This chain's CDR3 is CASSSAGTASYNEQFF. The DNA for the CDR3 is TGTGCCAGTAGTTCCGCCGGGACAGCGAGCTACAATGAGCAGTTCTTC.

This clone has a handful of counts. CDR3 protein: CASSRGGTDTQYF. CDR3 sequence (DNA): TGTGCCAGCAGTCGGGGGGGAACAGATACGCAGTATTTT. This chain connects TRBV25-1 to TRBJ2-3; TRBD2 agrees at 8 bases. J was trimmed by 3 bases and V by 5 bases; bases with no gene match: 1. The CDR3 loop spans 13 amino acids. CDR1 and CDR2 from the germline V gene are MGHDK and SYGVNS.

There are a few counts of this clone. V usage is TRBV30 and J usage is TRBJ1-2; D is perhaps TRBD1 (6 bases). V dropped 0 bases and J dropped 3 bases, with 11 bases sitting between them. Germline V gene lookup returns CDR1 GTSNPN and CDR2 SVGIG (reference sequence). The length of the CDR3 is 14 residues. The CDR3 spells CAWSVQGTYYGYTF. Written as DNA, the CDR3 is TGTGCCTGGAGTGTACAGGGCACCTACTATGGCTACACCTTC.

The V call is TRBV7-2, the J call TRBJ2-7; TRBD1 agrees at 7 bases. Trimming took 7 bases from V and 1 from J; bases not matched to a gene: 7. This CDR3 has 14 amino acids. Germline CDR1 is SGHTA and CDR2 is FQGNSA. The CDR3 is CASTRQGGSYEQYF. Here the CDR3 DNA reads TGTGCCAGCACCCGACAGGGCGGTTCCTACGAGCAGTACTTC.

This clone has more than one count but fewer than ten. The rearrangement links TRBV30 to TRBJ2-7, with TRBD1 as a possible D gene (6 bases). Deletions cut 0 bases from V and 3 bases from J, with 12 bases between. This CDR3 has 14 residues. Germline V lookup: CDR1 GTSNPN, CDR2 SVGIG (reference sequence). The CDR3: CAWSVGEGGYEQYF. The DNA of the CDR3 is TGTGCCTGGAGTGTTGGTGAAGGGGGCTACGAGCAGTACTTC.

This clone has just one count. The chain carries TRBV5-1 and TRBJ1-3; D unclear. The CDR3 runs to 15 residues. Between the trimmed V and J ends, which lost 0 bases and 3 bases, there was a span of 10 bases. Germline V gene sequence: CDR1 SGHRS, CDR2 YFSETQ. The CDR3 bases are TGCGCCAGCAGCTTGGTGGGTCAGGATGGAAACACCATATATTTT. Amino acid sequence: CASSLVGQDGNTIYF. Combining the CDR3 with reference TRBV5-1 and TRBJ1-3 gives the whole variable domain KAGVTQTPRYLIKTRGQQVTLSCSPISGHRSVSWYQQTPGQGLQFLFEYFSETQRNKGNFPGRFSGRQFSNSRSEMNVSTLELGDSALYLCASSLVGQDGNTIYFGEGSWLTVV.

This CDR3 reads CASSWRGTEETQYF. The DNA of the CDR3 is TGTGCCAGCAGCTGGCGGGGGACGGAGGAGACCCAGTACTTC. The J gene is TRBJ2-5, the V gene TRBV5-6; TRBD2 matches 7 bases. J gave up 5 bases and V 3 bases, and 7 bases lay outside the gene matches. CDR1 SGHDT and CDR2 YYEEEE come from the germline V gene. This CDR3 region has 14 residues.

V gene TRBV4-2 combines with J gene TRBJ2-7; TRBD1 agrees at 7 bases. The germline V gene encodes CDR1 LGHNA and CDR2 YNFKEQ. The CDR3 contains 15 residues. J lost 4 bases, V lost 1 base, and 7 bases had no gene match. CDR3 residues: CASSQVIGRGYEQYF. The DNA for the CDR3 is TGTGCCAGCAGCCAAGTCATTGGCAGGGGGTACGAGCAGTACTTC.

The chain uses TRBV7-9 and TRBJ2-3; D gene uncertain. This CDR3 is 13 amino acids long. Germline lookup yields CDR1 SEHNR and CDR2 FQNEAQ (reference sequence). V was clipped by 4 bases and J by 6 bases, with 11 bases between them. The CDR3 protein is CASSSLGRDTQYF. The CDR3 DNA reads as TGTGCCAGCAGCTCACTGGGCCGCGATACGCAGTATTTT. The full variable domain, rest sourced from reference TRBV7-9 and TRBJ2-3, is DTGVSQNPRHKITKRGQNVTFRCDPISEHNRLYWYRQTLGQGPEFLTYFQNEAQLEKSRLLSDRFSAERPKGSFSTLEIQRTEQGDSAMYLCASSSLGRDTQYFGPGTRLTVL.

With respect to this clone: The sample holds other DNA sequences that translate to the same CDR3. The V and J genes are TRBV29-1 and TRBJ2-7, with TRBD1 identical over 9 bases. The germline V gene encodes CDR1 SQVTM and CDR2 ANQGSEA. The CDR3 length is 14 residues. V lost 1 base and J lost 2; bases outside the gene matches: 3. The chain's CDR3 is CSVEAGQGTYEQYF. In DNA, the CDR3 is TGCAGCGTTGAAGCAGGACAGGGGACCTACGAGCAGTACTTC.

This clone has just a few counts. For the CDR3, the DNA is TGTGCCAGCAGCCTTACTAGCACGGCGAAGACCCAGTACTTC. This encodes CASSLTSTAKTQYF. This chain connects TRBV7-9 to TRBJ2-5; a possible D gene is TRBD2 (6 bases). This CDR3 region has 14 residues. Germline V CDR1 and CDR2: SEHNR, FQNEAQ (reference sequence). V lost 5 bases and J lost 6, with 16 bases in between.

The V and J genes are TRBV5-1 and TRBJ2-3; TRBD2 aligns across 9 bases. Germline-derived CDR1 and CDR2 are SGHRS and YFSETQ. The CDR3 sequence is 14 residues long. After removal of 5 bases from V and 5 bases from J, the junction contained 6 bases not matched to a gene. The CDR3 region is CASRDRLAEDTQYF. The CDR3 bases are TGCGCCAGCAGAGACCGACTAGCGGAAGATACGCAGTATTTT.

CDR3 DNA sequence: TGTGCCAGCAGACGGGGGGCACAAGAGACCCAGTACTTC. The encoded protein is CASRRGAQETQYF. The chain joins TRBV2 to TRBJ2-5; tentatively, D is TRBD2 (7 bases). Trimming removed 6 bases from V and 2 bases from J, with 10 bases in between. Germline CDR1 reads SNHLY; CDR2 reads FYNNEI. The CDR3 has 13 amino acids.

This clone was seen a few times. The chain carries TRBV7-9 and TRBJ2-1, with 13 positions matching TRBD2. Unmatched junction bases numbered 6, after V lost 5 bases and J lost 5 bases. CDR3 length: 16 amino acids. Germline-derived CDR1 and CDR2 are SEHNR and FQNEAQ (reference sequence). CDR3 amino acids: CASSPRLAGGHNEQFF. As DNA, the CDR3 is TGTGCCAGCAGCCCCCGACTAGCGGGGGGCCACAATGAGCAGTTCTTC.

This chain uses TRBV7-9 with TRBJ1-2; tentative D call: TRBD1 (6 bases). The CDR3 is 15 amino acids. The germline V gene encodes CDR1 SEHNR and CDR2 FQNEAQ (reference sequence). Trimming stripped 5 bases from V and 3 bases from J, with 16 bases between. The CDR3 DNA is TGTGCCAGCAGCCCTAACAGGGTGGAAGACTATGGCTACACCTTC. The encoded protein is CASSPNRVEDYGYTF.

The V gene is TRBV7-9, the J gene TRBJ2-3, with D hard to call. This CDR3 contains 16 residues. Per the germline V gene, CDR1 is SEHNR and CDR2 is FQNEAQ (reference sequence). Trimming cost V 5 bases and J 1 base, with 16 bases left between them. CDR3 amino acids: CASSEKIAQGTDTQYF. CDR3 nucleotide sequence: TGTGCCAGCAGCGAGAAGATTGCCCAGGGCACAGATACGCAGTATTTT.

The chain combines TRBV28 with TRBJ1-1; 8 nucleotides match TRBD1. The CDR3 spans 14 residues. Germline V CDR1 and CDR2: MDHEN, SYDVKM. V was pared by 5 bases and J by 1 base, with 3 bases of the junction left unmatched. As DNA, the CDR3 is TGTGCCAGCAGTGCAGGGGGCGCGAACACTGAAGCTTTCTTT. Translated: CASSAGGANTEAFF.

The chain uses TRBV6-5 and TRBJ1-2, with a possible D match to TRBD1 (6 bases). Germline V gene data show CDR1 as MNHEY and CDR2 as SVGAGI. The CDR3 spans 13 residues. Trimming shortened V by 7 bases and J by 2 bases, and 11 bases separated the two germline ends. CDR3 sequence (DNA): TGTGCCAGCACGACCGGGACAAACTATGGCTACACCTTC. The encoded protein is CASTTGTNYGYTF.